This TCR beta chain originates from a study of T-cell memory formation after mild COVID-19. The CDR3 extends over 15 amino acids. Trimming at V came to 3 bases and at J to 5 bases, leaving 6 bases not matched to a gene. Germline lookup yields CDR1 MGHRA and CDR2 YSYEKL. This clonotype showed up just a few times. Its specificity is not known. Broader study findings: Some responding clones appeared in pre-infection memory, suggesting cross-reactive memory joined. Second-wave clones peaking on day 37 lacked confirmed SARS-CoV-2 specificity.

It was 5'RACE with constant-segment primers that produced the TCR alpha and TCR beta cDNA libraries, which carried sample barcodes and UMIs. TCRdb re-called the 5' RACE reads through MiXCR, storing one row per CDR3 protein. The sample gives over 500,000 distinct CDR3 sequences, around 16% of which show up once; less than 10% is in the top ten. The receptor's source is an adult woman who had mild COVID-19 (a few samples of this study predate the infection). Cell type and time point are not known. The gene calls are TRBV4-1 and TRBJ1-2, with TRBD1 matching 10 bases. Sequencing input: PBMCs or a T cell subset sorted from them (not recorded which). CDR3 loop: CASSQGQGIDYGYTF. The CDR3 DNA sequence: TGCGCCAGCAGCCAGGGACAGGGGATTGATTATGGCTACACCTTC.